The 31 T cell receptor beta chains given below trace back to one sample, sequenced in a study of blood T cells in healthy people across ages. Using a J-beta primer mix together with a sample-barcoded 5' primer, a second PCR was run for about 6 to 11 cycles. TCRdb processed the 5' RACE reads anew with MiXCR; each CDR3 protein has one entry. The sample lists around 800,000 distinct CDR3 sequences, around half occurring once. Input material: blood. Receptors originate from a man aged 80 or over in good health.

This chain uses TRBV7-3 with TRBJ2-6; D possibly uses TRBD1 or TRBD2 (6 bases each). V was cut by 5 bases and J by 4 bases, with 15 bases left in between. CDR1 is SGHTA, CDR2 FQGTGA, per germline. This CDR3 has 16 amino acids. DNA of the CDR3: TGTGCCAGCAGCCCCTACTCGGGGGCAGGGGCCAACGTCCTGACTTTC. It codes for CASSPYSGAGANVLTF.

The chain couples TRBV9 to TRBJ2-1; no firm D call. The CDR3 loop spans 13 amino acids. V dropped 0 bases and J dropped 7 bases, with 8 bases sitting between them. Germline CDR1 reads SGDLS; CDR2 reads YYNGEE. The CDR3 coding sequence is TGTGCCAGCAGCGTAGGATCTAGGAATGAGCAGTTCTTC. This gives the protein CASSVGSRNEQFF.

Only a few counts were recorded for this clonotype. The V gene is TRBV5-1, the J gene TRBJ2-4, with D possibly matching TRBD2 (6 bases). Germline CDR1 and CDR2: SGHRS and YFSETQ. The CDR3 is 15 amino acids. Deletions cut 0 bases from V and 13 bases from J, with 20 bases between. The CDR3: CASSLDSGSSGEQYF. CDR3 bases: TGCGCCAGCAGCTTGGATTCAGGGAGTTCGGGGGAGCAGTACTTC. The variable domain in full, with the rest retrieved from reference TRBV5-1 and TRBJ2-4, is KAGVTQTPRYLIKTRGQQVTLSCSPISGHRSVSWYQQTPGQGLQFLFEYFSETQRNKGNFPGRFSGRQFSNSRSEMNVSTLELGDSALYLCASSLDSGSSGEQYFGAGTRLSVL.

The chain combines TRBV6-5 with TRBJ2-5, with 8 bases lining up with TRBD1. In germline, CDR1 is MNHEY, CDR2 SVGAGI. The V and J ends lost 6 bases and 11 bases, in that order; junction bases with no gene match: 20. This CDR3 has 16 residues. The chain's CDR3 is CASRQSGTGLLDEQYF. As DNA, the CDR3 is TGTGCCAGCAGGCAATCAGGGACAGGCCTCCTGGATGAGCAGTACTTC.

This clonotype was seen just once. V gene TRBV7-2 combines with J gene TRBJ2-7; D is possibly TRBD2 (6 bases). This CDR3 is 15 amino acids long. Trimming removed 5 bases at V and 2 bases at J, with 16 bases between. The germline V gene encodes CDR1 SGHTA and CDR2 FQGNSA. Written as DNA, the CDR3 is TGTGCCAGCAGCCGGGATCGGGACTGGACCTACGAGCAGTACTTC. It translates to CASSRDRDWTYEQYF.

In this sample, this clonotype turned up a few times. The CDR3 sequence: CSVEEVRTAQHEQFF. As DNA, the CDR3 is TGCAGCGTTGAAGAGGTGCGGACCGCGCAGCATGAGCAGTTCTTC. This chain uses TRBV29-1 with TRBJ2-1; D unclear. Germline V gene sequence: CDR1 SQVTM, CDR2 ANQGSEA. The CDR3 runs 15 residues. V shed 0 bases and J shed 8 bases, with 17 bases lying between them.

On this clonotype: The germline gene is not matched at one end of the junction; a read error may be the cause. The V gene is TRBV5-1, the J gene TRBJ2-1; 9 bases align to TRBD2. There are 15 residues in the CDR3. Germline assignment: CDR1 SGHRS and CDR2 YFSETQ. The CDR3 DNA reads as TGCGCCAGCAGCTTGGGTAGCGGGGGAAACAATGAGCGGTTCTTC. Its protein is CASSLGSGGNNERFF.

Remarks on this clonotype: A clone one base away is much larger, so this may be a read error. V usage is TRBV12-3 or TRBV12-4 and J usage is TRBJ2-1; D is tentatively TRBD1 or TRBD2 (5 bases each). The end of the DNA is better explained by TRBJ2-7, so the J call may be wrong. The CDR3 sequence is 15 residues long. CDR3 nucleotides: TGTGCCAGCAGCCCGGGACCTACCTCCTACAATGAGCAGTACTTC. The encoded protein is CASSPGPTSYNEQYF.

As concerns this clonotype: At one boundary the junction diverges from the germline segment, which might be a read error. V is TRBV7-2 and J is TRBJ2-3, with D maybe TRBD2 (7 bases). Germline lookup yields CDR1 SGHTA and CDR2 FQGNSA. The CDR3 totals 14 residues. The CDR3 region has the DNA TGTGCCAGCAACTTAGGGGGGGGCACAGATACGCAGTATTTT. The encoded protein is CASNLGGGTDTQYF.

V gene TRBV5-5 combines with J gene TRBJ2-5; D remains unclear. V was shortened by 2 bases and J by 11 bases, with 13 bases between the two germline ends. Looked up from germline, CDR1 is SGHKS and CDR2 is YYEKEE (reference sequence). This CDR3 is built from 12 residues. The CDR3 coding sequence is TGTGCCAGCAGCTTTAATAACAATGAGCAGTACTTC. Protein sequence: CASSFNNNEQYF. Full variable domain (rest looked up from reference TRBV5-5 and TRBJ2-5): DAGVTQSPTHLIKTRGQQVTLRCSPISGHKSVSWYQQVLGQGPQFIFQYYEKEERGRGNFPDRFSARQFPNYSSELNVNALLLGDSALYLCASSFNNNEQYFGPGTRLLVL.

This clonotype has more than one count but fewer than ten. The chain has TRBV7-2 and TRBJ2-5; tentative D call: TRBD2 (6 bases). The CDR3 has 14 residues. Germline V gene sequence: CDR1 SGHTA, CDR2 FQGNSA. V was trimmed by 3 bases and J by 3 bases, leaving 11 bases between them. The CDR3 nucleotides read TGTGCCAGCAGCTTCCAGACTAGTAAAGAGACCCAGTACTTC. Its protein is CASSFQTSKETQYF.

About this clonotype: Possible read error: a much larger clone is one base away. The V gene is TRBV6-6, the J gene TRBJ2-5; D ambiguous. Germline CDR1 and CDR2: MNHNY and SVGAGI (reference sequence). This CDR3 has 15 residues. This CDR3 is CASGYPGRIQETQYF. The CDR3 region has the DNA TGTGCCAGCGGTTACCCCGGACGGATCCAAGAGACCCAGTACTTC.

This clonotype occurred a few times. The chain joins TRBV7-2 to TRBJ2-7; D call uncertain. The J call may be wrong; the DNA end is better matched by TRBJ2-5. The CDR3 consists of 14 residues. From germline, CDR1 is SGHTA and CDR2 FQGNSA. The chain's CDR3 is CASSLRLLSGTQYF. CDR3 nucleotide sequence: TGTGCCAGCAGCTTAAGACTCCTGTCGGGGACCCAGTACTTC.

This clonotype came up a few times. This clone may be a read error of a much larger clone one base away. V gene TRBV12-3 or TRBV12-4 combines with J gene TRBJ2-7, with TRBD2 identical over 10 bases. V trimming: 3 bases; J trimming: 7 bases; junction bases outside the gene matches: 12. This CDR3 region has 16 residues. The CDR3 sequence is CASSLSASGSYNEQYF. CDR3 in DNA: TGTGCCAGCAGTTTGTCGGCTAGCGGGAGTTACAATGAGCAGTACTTC.

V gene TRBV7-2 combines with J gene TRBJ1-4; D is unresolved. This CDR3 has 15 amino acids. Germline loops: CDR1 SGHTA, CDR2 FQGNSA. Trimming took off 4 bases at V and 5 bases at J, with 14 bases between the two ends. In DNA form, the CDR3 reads TGTGCCAGCAGCTGGCGCTTTGGAGAGAATGAAAAACTGTTTTTT. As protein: CASSWRFGENEKLFF. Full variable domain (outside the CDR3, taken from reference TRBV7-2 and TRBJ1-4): GAGVSQSPSNKVTEKGKDVELRCDPISGHTALYWYRQSLGQGLEFLIYFQGNSAPDKSGLPSDRFSAERTGGSVSTLTIQRTQQEDSAVYLCASSWRFGENEKLFFGSGTQLSVL.

For the CDR3, the DNA is TGTGCCAGCAGCTTTAGCGGCGTGTTTTACACAGATACGCAGTATTTT. As protein: CASSFSGVFYTDTQYF. This rearrangement joins TRBV7-9 to TRBJ2-3; D is possibly TRBD2 (6 bases). Germline values: CDR1 SEHNR, CDR2 FQNEAQ (reference sequence). CDR3 size: 16 residues. V lost 3 bases, J lost 2 bases, and 15 bases lay in between.

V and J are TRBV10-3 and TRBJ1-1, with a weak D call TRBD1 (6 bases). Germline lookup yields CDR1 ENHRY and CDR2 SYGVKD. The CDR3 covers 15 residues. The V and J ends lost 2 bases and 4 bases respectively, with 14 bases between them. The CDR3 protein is CAISEQQGTFTEAFF. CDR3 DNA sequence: TGTGCCATCAGTGAGCAACAGGGAACCTTCACTGAAGCTTTCTTT.

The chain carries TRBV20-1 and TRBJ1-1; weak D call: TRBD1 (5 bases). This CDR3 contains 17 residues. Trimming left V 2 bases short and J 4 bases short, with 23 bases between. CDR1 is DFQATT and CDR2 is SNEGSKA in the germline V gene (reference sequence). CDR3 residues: CSARKLGYGHGGTEAFF. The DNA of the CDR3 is TGCAGTGCTAGAAAATTAGGGTATGGACATGGCGGCACTGAAGCTTTCTTT.

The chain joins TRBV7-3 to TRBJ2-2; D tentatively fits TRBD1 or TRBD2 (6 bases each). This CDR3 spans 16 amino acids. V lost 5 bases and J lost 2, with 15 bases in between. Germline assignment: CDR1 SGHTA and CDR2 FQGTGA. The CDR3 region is CASSPRGGSNTGELFF. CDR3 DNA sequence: TGTGCCAGCAGCCCTCGAGGGGGGTCCAACACCGGGGAGCTGTTTTTT.

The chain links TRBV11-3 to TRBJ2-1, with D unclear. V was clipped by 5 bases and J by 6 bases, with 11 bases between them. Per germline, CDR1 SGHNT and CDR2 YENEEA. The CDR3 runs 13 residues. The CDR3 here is CASSANFCNEQFF. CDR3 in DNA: TGTGCCAGCAGCGCTAACTTCTGCAATGAGCAGTTCTTC.

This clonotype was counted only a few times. CDR3 region: CASSSPSGPQFF. In DNA form, the CDR3 reads TGTGCCAGCAGTTCCCCTAGCGGTCCCCAGTTCTTC. The chain joins TRBV12-3 or TRBV12-4 to TRBJ2-1, with 7 bases identical to TRBD2. The CDR3 totals 12 residues. With V trimmed by 4 bases and J by 13 bases, 7 bases remained unmatched.

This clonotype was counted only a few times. The DNA of the CDR3 is TGTGCCATCAGTGACCACGGCGGGATGGCCTCTGGGGCCAACGTCCTGACTTTC. Amino acid sequence: CAISDHGGMASGANVLTF. This chain connects TRBV10-3 to TRBJ2-6; D perhaps matches TRBD2 (6 bases). In germline, CDR1 is ENHRY, CDR2 SYGVKD. The CDR3 has 18 residues. Trimming removed 3 bases at V and 0 bases at J, with 15 bases between.

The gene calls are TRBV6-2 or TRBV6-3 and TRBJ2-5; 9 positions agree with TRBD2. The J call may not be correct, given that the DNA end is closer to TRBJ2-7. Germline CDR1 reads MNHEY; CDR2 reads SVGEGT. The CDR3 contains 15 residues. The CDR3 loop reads CASNPGTSSIYEQYF. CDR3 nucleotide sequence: TGTGCCAGCAATCCCGGGACTAGCTCAATTTACGAGCAGTACTTC.

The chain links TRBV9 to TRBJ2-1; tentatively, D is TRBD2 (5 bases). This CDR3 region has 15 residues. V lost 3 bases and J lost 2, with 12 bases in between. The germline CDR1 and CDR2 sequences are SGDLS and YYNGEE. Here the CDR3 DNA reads TGTGCCAGCAGCGCCGGTGGAGGTCCCTACAATGAGCAGTTCTTC. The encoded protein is CASSAGGGPYNEQFF.

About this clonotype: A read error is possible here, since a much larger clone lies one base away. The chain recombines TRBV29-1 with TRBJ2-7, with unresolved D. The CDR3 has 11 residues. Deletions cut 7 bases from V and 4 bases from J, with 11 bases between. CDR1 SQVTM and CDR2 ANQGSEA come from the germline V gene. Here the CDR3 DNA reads TGCAGCGCTAGACGGATGTACGAGCAGTACTTC. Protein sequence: CSARRMYEQYF.

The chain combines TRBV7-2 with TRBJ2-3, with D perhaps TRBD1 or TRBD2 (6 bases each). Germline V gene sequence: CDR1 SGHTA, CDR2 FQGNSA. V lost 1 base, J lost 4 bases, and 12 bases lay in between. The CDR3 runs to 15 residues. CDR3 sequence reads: CASSLDRGRADTQYF. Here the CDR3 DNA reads TGTGCCAGCAGCTTAGATCGGGGGCGCGCAGATACGCAGTATTTT.

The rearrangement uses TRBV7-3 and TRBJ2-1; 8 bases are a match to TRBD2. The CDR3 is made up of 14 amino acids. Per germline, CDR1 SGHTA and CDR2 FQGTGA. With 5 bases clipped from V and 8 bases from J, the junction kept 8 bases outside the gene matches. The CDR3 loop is CASSPQAGVYEQFF. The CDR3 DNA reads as TGTGCCAGCAGCCCCCAAGCGGGAGTCTATGAGCAGTTCTTC.

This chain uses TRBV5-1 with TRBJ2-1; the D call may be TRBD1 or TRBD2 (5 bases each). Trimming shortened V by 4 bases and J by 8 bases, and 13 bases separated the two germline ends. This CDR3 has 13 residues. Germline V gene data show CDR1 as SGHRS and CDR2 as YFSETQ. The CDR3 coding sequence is TGCGCCAGCAGCCACTCGGGGACGGATGAGCAGTTCTTC. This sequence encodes CASSHSGTDEQFF. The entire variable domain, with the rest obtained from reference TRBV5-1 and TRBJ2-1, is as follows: KAGVTQTPRYLIKTRGQQVTLSCSPISGHRSVSWYQQTPGQGLQFLFEYFSETQRNKGNFPGRFSGRQFSNSRSEMNVSTLELGDSALYLCASSHSGTDEQFFGPGTRLTVL.

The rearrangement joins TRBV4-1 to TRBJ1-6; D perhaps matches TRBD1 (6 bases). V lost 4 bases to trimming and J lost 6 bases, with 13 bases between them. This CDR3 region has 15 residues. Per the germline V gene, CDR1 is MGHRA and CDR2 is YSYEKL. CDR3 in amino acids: CASSPYTQGNSPLHF. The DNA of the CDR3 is TGCGCCAGCAGCCCGTATACACAGGGTAATTCACCCCTCCACTTT.

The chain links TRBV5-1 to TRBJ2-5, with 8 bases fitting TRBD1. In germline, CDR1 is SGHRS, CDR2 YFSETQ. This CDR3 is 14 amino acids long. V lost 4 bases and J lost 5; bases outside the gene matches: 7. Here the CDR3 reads CASSTPDRAETQYF. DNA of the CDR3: TGCGCCAGCAGCACCCCGGACAGGGCTGAGACCCAGTACTTC. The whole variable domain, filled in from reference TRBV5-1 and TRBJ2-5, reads KAGVTQTPRYLIKTRGQQVTLSCSPISGHRSVSWYQQTPGQGLQFLFEYFSETQRNKGNFPGRFSGRQFSNSRSEMNVSTLELGDSALYLCASSTPDRAETQYFGPGTRLLVL.

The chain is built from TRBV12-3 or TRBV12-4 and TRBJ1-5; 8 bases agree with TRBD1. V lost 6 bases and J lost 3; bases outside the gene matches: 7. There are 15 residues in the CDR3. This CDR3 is CASRLGQGDNQPQHF. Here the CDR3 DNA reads TGTGCCAGCAGACTTGGACAGGGTGACAATCAGCCCCAGCATTTT.